The 29 T cell receptor beta chains below were found in one sample sequenced in a study of cytomegalovirus exposure and HLA in healthy donors (dated by TCRdb to about 2017). Library prep was done by the immunoSEQ multiplex PCR assay. TCRdb provides this immuneACCESS table in a form limited to in-frame rearrangements. Some clones are lacking; in checked studies, under half of them reflect an unresolved V gene, and why the rest are absent is not known. The sample includes 180,000 or so clones, with about 89% observed a single time. The biggest ten clones account for less than 9.5% of the sample. The sample was PBMCs. These TCRs come from a man aged 25 to 45 in good health and CMV-seropositive.

The chain employs TRBV2 and TRBJ2-1; D tentatively reads TRBD1 or TRBD2 (5 bases each). Looked up from germline, CDR1 is SNHLY and CDR2 is FYNNEI. The CDR3 runs 16 residues. V dropped 3 bases and J dropped 7 bases, with 19 bases sitting between them. CDR3 nucleotide sequence: TGTGCCAGCAGTGAGTTTCGTGGGACCGAGGGTAATGAGCAGTTCTTC. The encoded protein is CASSEFRGTEGNEQFF.

This sequence joins TRBV19 and TRBJ1-5, with D unclear. V dropped 3 bases and J dropped 1 base, with 10 bases sitting between them. Germline CDR1 is LNHDA and CDR2 is SQIVND (reference sequence). The CDR3 runs 15 residues. The CDR3: CASSMPPSSNQPQHF. The CDR3, as DNA: TGTGCCAGTAGTATGCCTCCGTCGAGCAATCAGCCCCAGCATTTT.

This clone has only one observation. V gene TRBV6-5 combines with J gene TRBJ2-6; no definite D call. V lost 0 bases, J lost 0 bases, and 6 bases lay in between. This CDR3 is built from 16 residues. Looked up from germline, CDR1 is MNHEY and CDR2 is SVGAGI. CDR3 nucleotides: TGTGCCAGCAGTTACTCGATCAGCTCTGGGGCCAACGTCCTGACTTTC. This encodes CASSYSISSGANVLTF.

This chain uses TRBV4-3 with TRBJ1-5; unclear D gene. V lost 1 base to trimming and J lost 0 bases, with 7 bases between them. The CDR3 extends over 15 amino acids. Germline V gene data show CDR1 as LGHNA and CDR2 as YSLEER. CDR3 loop: CASSQVRDSNQPQHF. CDR3 DNA sequence: TGCGCCAGCAGCCAAGTGCGGGATAGCAATCAGCCCCAGCATTTT.

This chain connects TRBV28 to TRBJ2-7; 7 positions agree with TRBD2. The CDR3 is made up of 15 amino acids. Germline-derived CDR1 and CDR2 are MDHEN and SYDVKM. The junction had 16 bases not matched to a gene; V was cut back by 10 bases and J by 4 bases. Written as DNA, the CDR3 is TGTGCCACCTCATCAACTAGCGCCGGGGGGTACGAGCAGTACTTC. Translated, it gives CATSSTSAGGYEQYF.

This sequence joins TRBV7-2 and TRBJ1-3; the D gene is possibly TRBD1 (6 bases). Germline V gives CDR1 SGHTA, CDR2 FQGNSA. The CDR3 is made up of 15 amino acids. V lost 2 bases and J lost 9, with 17 bases in between. The CDR3 here is CASSLTGTKGGTIYF. DNA for the CDR3: TGTGCCAGCAGCTTAACCGGGACTAAAGGGGGCACCATATATTTT.

In its sample, this clone was seen a few times. The CDR3 DNA reads TGTGCCAGCAGTGTCAGAGTTTACGAGCAGTACTTC. Amino acids: CASSVRVYEQYF. The chain joins TRBV28 to TRBJ2-7; no definite D call. Germline values: CDR1 MDHEN, CDR2 SYDVKM. There are 12 residues in the CDR3. The ends were cut back, 5 bases at V and 4 bases at J, with 9 bases in the middle. The variable domain in full, with the rest retrieved from reference TRBV28 and TRBJ2-7, is DVKVTQSSRYLVKRTGEKVFLECVQDMDHENMFWYRQDPGLGLRLIYFSYDVKMKEKGDIPEGYSVSREKKERFSLILESASTNQTSMYLCASSVRVYEQYFGPGTRLTVT.

This clone appeared a single time. This chain uses TRBV19 with TRBJ2-7; 8 nucleotides align to TRBD2. The germline V gene has CDR1 LNHDA and CDR2 SQIVND (reference sequence). Losses at the gene ends were 4 bases for V and 4 bases for J; bases not matched to a gene: 3. The CDR3 totals 13 residues. CDR3 in DNA: TGTGCCAGTAGTAATCGGGGGGGGTACGAGCAGTACTTC. Its protein is CASSNRGGYEQYF.

V is TRBV19 and J is TRBJ2-1, with 10 bases matching TRBD2. CDR1 is LNHDA, CDR2 SQIVND, per germline (reference sequence). V shed 7 bases, J shed 9 bases, and the junction held 15 bases outside the gene matches. The CDR3 totals 16 residues. In DNA form, the CDR3 reads TGTGCCAGTACAGATCCCAAAGCGGGGGGGCCTGGTGAGCAGTTCTTC. Its translation: CASTDPKAGGPGEQFF.

This chain links TRBV7-3 with TRBJ2-2; D possibly corresponds to TRBD2 (6 bases). CDR1 SGHTA and CDR2 FQGTGA come from the germline V gene. V lost 3 bases and J lost 2, with 13 bases in between. This CDR3 region has 16 residues. The CDR3: CASSLWSGLNTGELFF. CDR3 in DNA: TGTGCCAGCAGCTTGTGGTCGGGACTTAACACCGGGGAGCTGTTTTTT.

The chain uses TRBV6-1 and TRBJ2-4, with D perhaps matching TRBD2 (6 bases). CDR1 and CDR2 from the germline V gene are MNHNS and SASEGT. The CDR3 consists of 16 residues. Deletions cut 2 bases from V and 3 bases from J, with 14 bases between. The CDR3 spells CASSERRGTGKNIQYF. In DNA, the CDR3 is TGTGCCAGCAGTGAACGGAGGGGTACTGGCAAAAACATTCAGTACTTC.

The chain is built from TRBV15 and TRBJ1-6; tentatively, D is TRBD1 (5 bases). Germline CDR1 reads LNHNV; CDR2 reads YYDKDF (reference sequence). This CDR3 is built from 15 residues. Trimming took off 5 bases at V and 7 bases at J, with 15 bases between the two ends. CDR3: CATSFDGALNSPLHF. The CDR3 DNA is TGTGCCACCAGCTTCGACGGGGCCTTAAATTCACCCCTCCACTTT.

As DNA, the CDR3 is TGTGCCAGCAGGGCCGGGACAGCCGGGGCCAACGTCCTGACTTTC. It encodes CASRAGTAGANVLTF. The V call is TRBV2, the J call TRBJ2-6; 7 bases align to TRBD1. CDR1 and CDR2 from the germline V gene are SNHLY and FYNNEI. J was trimmed by 4 bases and V by 6 bases; bases with no gene match: 6. The CDR3 extends over 15 amino acids.

This clone was found a few times. The V and J genes are TRBV18 and TRBJ2-7; D uncertain. The V end lost 3 bases, the J end lost 0 bases, and 12 bases lay between the germline ends. The CDR3 sequence is 15 residues long. Germline V gene data show CDR1 as KGHSH and CDR2 as LQKENI. The CDR3 spells CASSPSKGPSYEQYF. Written as DNA, the CDR3 is TGTGCCAGCTCACCGTCGAAAGGGCCCTCCTACGAGCAGTACTTC.

The chain links TRBV4-1 to TRBJ2-5; 11 bases fit TRBD1. CDR3 length equals 15 residues. Germline values: CDR1 MGHRA, CDR2 YSYEKL. V trimming: 5 bases; J trimming: 5 bases; junction bases outside the gene matches: 7. The CDR3 here is CASSGWTGGAETQYF. The CDR3 DNA follows: TGCGCCAGCAGCGGGTGGACAGGGGGCGCGGAGACCCAGTACTTC.

The chain is built from TRBV11-1 and TRBJ1-2; D is possibly TRBD1 (6 bases). The germline CDR1 and CDR2 sequences are SGHAT and FQDESV (reference sequence). The germline V and J ends were trimmed by 5 bases and 4 bases, with 17 bases remaining between them. The CDR3 loop spans 15 amino acids. CDR3 in DNA: TGTGCCAGCAGCGGCACTACAGGGTTGGGCTATGGCTACACCTTC. It codes for CASSGTTGLGYGYTF.

The chain is built from TRBV2 and TRBJ2-3; maybe TRBD2 (5 bases). V lost 0 bases and J lost 2, with 9 bases in between. The germline V gene encodes CDR1 SNHLY and CDR2 FYNNEI. The CDR3 sequence is 15 residues long. The CDR3 DNA reads TGTGCCAGCAGTGAAGCGAGCGGATACACAGATACGCAGTATTTT. It translates to CASSEASGYTDTQYF.

V gene TRBV7-9 combines with J gene TRBJ2-7; D not certain. The germline CDR1 and CDR2 sequences are SEHNR and FQNEAQ (reference sequence). The V end was cut by 5 bases, the J end by 4 bases, with 9 bases between. The CDR3 contains 12 residues. The CDR3 spells CASSPTTYEQYF. Written as DNA, the CDR3 is TGTGCCAGCAGCCCGACGACGTACGAGCAGTACTTC.

The genes are TRBV5-4 and TRBJ1-1; D ambiguous. The CDR3 loop spans 15 amino acids. Germline lookup yields CDR1 SGHNT and CDR2 YYREEE (reference sequence). V was clipped by 0 bases and J by 4 bases, with 13 bases between them. The CDR3 region has the DNA TGTGCCAGCAGCTTGGGCGGGGAGGGAAGCACTGAAGCTTTCTTT. Residues: CASSLGGEGSTEAFF.

The rearrangement links TRBV7-3 to TRBJ1-2, with 8 bases aligning to TRBD1. Looked up from germline, CDR1 is SGHTA and CDR2 is FQGTGA. This CDR3 spans 15 amino acids. The V segment lost 4 bases and the J segment 3 bases; nucleotides outside the gene matches: 7. CDR3 sequence: CASSSRDRNDYGYTF. CDR3 DNA: TGTGCCAGCAGCTCCCGGGACAGGAACGACTATGGCTACACCTTC.

The chain recombines TRBV19 with TRBJ2-7; 12 bases line up with TRBD2. Germline V gene data show CDR1 as LNHDA and CDR2 as SQIVND (reference sequence). The CDR3 is 15 amino acids. The V and J ends lost 8 bases and 6 bases, in that order; junction bases with no gene match: 11. For the CDR3, the DNA is TGTGCCAGTTCTAAAACGACTAGCGGGAGTGGCGAGCAGTACTTC. Protein: CASSKTTSGSGEQYF. The full variable domain, with the rest looked up from reference TRBV19 and TRBJ2-7, is DGGITQSPKYLFRKEGQNVTLSCEQNLNHDAMYWYRQDPGQGLRLIYYSQIVNDFQKGDIAEGYSVSREKKESFPLTVTSAQKNPTAFYLCASSKTTSGSGEQYFGPGTRLTVT.

This chain joins TRBV27 and TRBJ2-1, with D tentatively TRBD1 (6 bases). The ends were cut back, 3 bases at V and 6 bases at J, with 12 bases in the middle. The CDR3 is 14 residues long. CDR1 and CDR2 (germline): MNHEY, SMNVEV (reference sequence). The CDR3: CASSFQQGVNEQFF. CDR3 DNA sequence: TGTGCCAGCAGTTTCCAACAGGGTGTCAATGAGCAGTTCTTC.

This chain joins TRBV6-5 and TRBJ2-1; D not resolved. Trimming cost V 0 bases and J 4 bases, with 13 bases left between them. From germline, CDR1 is MNHEY and CDR2 SVGAGI. The CDR3 loop spans 16 amino acids. CDR3 protein: CASSYSRSPGYNEQFF. In nucleotides, the CDR3 is TGTGCCAGCAGTTACTCGAGGAGTCCCGGGTACAATGAGCAGTTCTTC.

The table lists this clone with a few counts. The V call is TRBV7-3, the J call TRBJ2-4; a possible D gene is TRBD1 (6 bases). CDR3 length equals 12 residues. Germline values: CDR1 SGHTA, CDR2 FQGTGA. Trimming left V 3 bases short and J 12 bases short, with 12 bases between. The CDR3 region has the DNA TGTGCCAGCAGCTTTGTTGGGGGCACTCAGTACTTC. Translation: CASSFVGGTQYF.

The rearrangement uses TRBV7-2 and TRBJ1-1; D gene unclear. Germline V gene lookup returns CDR1 SGHTA and CDR2 FQGNSA. V was trimmed by 1 base and J by 2 bases, leaving 14 bases between them. The CDR3 consists of 16 residues. The CDR3 reads CASSLDPRPGNTEAFF. The CDR3 DNA is TGTGCCAGCAGCTTAGATCCCAGACCGGGCAACACTGAAGCTTTCTTT.

The rearrangement uses TRBV5-1 and TRBJ2-5; weak D call: TRBD2 (6 bases). Germline-derived CDR1 and CDR2 are SGHRS and YFSETQ. The CDR3 contains 14 residues. Trimming removed 3 bases from V and 4 bases from J, with 13 bases in between. The CDR3 bases are TGCGCCAGCAGCTCGGGAGAAGTCCGAGAGACCCAGTACTTC. Amino acid sequence: CASSSGEVRETQYF.

This clone was detected a few times. The V call is TRBV6-5, the J call TRBJ1-1; D perhaps matches TRBD1 (5 bases). With 6 bases removed from V and 1 base from J, the gap between germline ends came to 12 bases. The CDR3 loop spans 14 amino acids. Germline V gene lookup returns CDR1 MNHEY and CDR2 SVGAGI. This CDR3 is CASRRDGGNTEAFF. For the CDR3, the DNA is TGTGCCAGCAGACGGGACGGGGGGAACACTGAAGCTTTCTTT.

The gene calls are TRBV6-4 and TRBJ1-5; D gene ambiguous. This CDR3 spans 17 amino acids. Germline-derived CDR1 and CDR2 are MRHNA and SNTAGT. Trimming left V 0 bases short and J 3 bases short, with 15 bases between. The CDR3 coding sequence is TGTGCCAGCAGTGACTCGAACGTGAGTTGGGTCAATCAGCCCCAGCATTTT. Translating it yields CASSDSNVSWVNQPQHF.

The J gene is TRBJ2-1, the V gene TRBV9, with 7 bases fitting TRBD1. This CDR3 is built from 17 residues. Per the germline V gene, CDR1 is SGDLS and CDR2 is YYNGEE. The V gene end was trimmed by 4 bases and the J gene end by 6 bases; junction bases not matched to a gene: 16. In DNA, the CDR3 is TGTGCCAGCAGCCTTCCCTCCCGGGACAGCAAAGGCAATGAGCAGTTCTTC. Protein: CASSLPSRDSKGNEQFF.